The source of this TCR beta chain is a study of early T cells in non-severe SARS-CoV-2 infection. This clonotype came up many times. TCRdb analysed the 5' RACE reads with MiXCR anew, one entry per CDR3 protein. This table has approximately 81,000 distinct CDR3 sequences, around 15% appearing once. The CDR3 consists of 14 residues. V was clipped by 8 bases and J by 2 bases; unmatched bases: 8. Germline-derived CDR1 and CDR2 are SNHLY and FYNNEI. Sequencing used whole blood. The origin of this receptor is an adult who was a healthcare worker with PCR-confirmed SARS-CoV-2 infection or an uninfected control (not recorded which). The chain combines TRBV2 with TRBJ2-5; 7 bases align to TRBD2. The DNA for the CDR3 is TGTGCCAGCGGGTTGACTAGCAGACAAGAGACCCAGTACTTC. It yields the protein CASGLTSRQETQYF.